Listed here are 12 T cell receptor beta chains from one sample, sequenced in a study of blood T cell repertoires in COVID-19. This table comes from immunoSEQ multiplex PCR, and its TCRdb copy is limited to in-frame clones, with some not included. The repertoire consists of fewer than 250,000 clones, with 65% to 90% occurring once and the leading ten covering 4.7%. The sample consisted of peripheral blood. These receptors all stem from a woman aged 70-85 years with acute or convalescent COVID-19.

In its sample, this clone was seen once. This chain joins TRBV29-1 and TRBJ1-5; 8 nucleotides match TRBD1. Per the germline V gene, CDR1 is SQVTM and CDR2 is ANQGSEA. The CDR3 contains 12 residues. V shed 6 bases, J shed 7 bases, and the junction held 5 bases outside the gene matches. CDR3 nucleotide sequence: TGCAGCGTACTACAGGGGGAACAGCCCCAGCATTTT. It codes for CSVLQGEQPQHF.

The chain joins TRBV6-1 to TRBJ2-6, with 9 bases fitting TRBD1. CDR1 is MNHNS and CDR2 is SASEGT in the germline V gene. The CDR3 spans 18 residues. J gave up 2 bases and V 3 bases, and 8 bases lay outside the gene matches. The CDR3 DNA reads TGTGCCAGCAGTGAGTCCGGGACAGGGCCCCCTGGGGCCAACGTCCTGACTTTC. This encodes CASSESGTGPPGANVLTF.

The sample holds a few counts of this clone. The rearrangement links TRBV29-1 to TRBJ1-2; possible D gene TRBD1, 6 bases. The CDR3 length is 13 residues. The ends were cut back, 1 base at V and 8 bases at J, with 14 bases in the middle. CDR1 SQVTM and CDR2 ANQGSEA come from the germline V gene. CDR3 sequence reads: CSVEGGHQDGYTF. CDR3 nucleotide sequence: TGCAGCGTTGAAGGGGGACACCAGGACGGCTACACCTTC. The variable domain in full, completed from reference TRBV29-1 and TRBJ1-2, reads SAVISQKPSRDICQRGTSLTIQCQVDSQVTMMFWYRQQPGQSLTLIATANQGSEATYESGFVIDKFPISRPNLTFSTLTVSNMSPEDSSIYLCSVEGGHQDGYTFGSGTRLTVV.

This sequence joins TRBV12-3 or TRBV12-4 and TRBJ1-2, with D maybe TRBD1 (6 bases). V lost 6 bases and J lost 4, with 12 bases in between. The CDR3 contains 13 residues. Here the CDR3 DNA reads TGTGCCAGCAGAAAAGCAGGGGTCTATGGCTACACCTTC. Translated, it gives CASRKAGVYGYTF.

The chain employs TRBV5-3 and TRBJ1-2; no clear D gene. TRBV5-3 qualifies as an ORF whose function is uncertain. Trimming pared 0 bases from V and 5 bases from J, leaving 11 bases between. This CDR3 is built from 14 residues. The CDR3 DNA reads TGTGCCAGAAGCTTGGAGCGGGGAGCTTATGGCTACACCTTC. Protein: CARSLERGAYGYTF.

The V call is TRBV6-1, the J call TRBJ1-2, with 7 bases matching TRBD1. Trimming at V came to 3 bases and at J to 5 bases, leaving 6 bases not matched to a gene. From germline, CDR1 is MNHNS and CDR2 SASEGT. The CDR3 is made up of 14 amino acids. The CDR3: CASSELGQLYGYTF. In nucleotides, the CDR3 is TGTGCCAGCAGTGAGTTGGGACAGCTTTATGGCTACACCTTC.

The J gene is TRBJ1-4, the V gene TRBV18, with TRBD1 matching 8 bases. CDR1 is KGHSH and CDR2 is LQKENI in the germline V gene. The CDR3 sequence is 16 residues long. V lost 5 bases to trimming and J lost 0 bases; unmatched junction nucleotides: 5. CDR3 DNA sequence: TGTGCCAGCTCAGGACAGGGCGTTGCAACTAATGAAAAACTGTTTTTT. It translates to CASSGQGVATNEKLFF. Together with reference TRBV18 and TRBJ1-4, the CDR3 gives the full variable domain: NAGVMQNPRHLVRRRGQEARLRCSPMKGHSHVYWYRQLPEEGLKFMVYLQKENIIDESGMPKERFSAEFPKEGPSILRIQQVVRGDSAAYFCASSGQGVATNEKLFFGSGTQLSVL.

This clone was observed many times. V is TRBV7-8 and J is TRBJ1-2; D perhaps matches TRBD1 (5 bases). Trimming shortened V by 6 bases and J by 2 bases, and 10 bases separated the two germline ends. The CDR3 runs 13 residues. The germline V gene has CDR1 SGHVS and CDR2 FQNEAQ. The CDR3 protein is CASSSTVNYGYTF. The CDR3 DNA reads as TGTGCCAGCAGTTCGACAGTGAACTATGGCTACACCTTC. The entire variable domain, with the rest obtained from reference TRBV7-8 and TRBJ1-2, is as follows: GAGVSQSPRYKVAKRGQDVALRCDPISGHVSLFWYQQALGQGPEFLTYFQNEAQLDKSGLPSDRFFAERPEGSVSTLKIQRTQQEDSAVYLCASSSTVNYGYTFGSGTRLTVV.

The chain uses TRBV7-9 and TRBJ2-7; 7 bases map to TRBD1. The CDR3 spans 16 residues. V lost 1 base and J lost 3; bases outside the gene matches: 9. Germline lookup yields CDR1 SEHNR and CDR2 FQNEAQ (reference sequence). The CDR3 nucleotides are TGTGCCAGCAGCTTAGTCGATCGACAGGGAAACTACGAGCAGTACTTC. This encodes CASSLVDRQGNYEQYF. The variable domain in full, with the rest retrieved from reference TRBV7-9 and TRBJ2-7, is DTGVSQNPRHKITKRGQNVTFRCDPISEHNRLYWYRQTLGQGPEFLTYFQNEAQLEKSRLLSDRFSAERPKGSFSTLEIQRTEQGDSAMYLCASSLVDRQGNYEQYFGPGTRLTVT.

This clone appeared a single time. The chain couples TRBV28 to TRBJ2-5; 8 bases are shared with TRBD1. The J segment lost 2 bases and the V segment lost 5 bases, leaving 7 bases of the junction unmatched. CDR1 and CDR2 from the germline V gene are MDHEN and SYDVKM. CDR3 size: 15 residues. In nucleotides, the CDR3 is TGTGCCAGCAGTCCTTTCCGGACAGGGCAAGAGACCCAGTACTTC. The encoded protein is CASSPFRTGQETQYF. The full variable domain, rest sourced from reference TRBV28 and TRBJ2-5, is DVKVTQSSRYLVKRTGEKVFLECVQDMDHENMFWYRQDPGLGLRLIYFSYDVKMKEKGDIPEGYSVSREKKERFSLILESASTNQTSMYLCASSPFRTGQETQYFGPGTRLLVL.

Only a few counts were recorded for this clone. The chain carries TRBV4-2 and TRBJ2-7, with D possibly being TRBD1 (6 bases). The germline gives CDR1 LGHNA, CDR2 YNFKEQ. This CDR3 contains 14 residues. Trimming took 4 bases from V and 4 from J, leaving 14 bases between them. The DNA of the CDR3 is TGTGCCAGCAGCCGACAGACAGGACCGTACGAGCAGTACTTC. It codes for CASSRQTGPYEQYF.

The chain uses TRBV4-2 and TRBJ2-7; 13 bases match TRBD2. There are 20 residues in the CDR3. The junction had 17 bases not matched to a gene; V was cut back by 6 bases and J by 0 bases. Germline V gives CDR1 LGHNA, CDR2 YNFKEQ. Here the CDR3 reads CASRHKMSGLAGDHSYEQYF. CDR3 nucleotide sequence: TGTGCCAGCAGGCACAAGATGAGCGGACTAGCGGGGGACCACTCCTACGAGCAGTACTTC.